What follows are 26 T cell receptor beta chains derived from one specimen sequenced in a study of OX40 agonist ivuxolimab in advanced cancers. TCRdb keeps only in-frame clones here, not all; method: immunoSEQ multiplex PCR. The table includes about 84,000 clones, over 85% detected once. Sequencing was performed on CD4+ or CD8+ T cells sorted from blood, taken in a trial of the OX40 agonist ivuxolimab. These receptors all stem from an adult with an advanced solid tumor such as melanoma, head and neck, liver or kidney cancer.

The V call is TRBV6-6, the J call TRBJ2-2; maybe TRBD1 (6 bases). The CDR3 sequence is 15 residues long. Trimming left V 6 bases short and J 6 bases short, with 17 bases between. Germline lookup yields CDR1 MNHNY and CDR2 SVGAGI (reference sequence). The CDR3 is CASRPGRGYSGELFF. CDR3 DNA: TGTGCCAGCAGGCCAGGAAGGGGGTATTCCGGGGAGCTGTTTTTT.

The chain employs TRBV5-6 and TRBJ1-3, with D possibly TRBD1 on 5 matching bases. The CDR3 has 15 amino acids. V lost 3 bases and J 4 bases, leaving 14 bases between the germline ends. In germline, CDR1 is SGHDT, CDR2 YYEEEE. The CDR3 spells CASSSDGGAGNTIYF. The CDR3 DNA follows: TGTGCCAGCAGCTCGGATGGGGGAGCAGGAAACACCATATATTTT.

This sequence joins TRBV29-1 and TRBJ1-2; D is uncertain. Germline V gene sequence: CDR1 SQVTM, CDR2 ANQGSEA. The V gene lost 4 bases and the J gene lost 0 bases, with 12 bases spanning the gap. This CDR3 has 14 amino acids. The CDR3 coding sequence is TGCAGCGTTGGGGAGAGACGATCTAACTATGGCTACACCTTC. It yields the protein CSVGERRSNYGYTF.

This rearrangement joins TRBV7-9 to TRBJ1-6; 7 bases are shared with TRBD1. Looked up from germline, CDR1 is SEHNR and CDR2 is FQNEAQ (reference sequence). The junction had 5 bases not matched to a gene; V was cut back by 5 bases and J by 7 bases. There are 14 residues in the CDR3. The CDR3 loop is CASSQGGLNSPLHF. In nucleotides, the CDR3 is TGTGCCAGCAGCCAGGGGGGGCTGAATTCACCCCTCCACTTT.

The V call is TRBV2, the J call TRBJ1-2, with D possibly matching TRBD1 (5 bases). This CDR3 region has 13 residues. CDR1 and CDR2 from the germline V gene are SNHLY and FYNNEI. V was cut by 6 bases and J by 2 bases, with 10 bases left in between. The DNA of the CDR3 is TGTGCCAGCAGCAGACAGCGAAACTATGGCTACACCTTC. It yields the protein CASSRQRNYGYTF.

The chain employs TRBV5-4 and TRBJ2-1; no definite D call. The CDR3 runs 16 residues. The V gene's germline CDR1 is SGHNT and CDR2 YYREEE (reference sequence). The V gene lost 0 bases and the J gene lost 5 bases, with 15 bases spanning the gap. The CDR3 DNA reads TGTGCCAGCAGCTTGGTGTTGCGGCAAATCAACAATGAGCAGTTCTTC. Its translation is CASSLVLRQINNEQFF.

The rearrangement uses TRBV2 and TRBJ2-7, with TRBD1 identical over 8 bases. There are 13 residues in the CDR3. Germline V lookup: CDR1 SNHLY, CDR2 FYNNEI. The V segment lost 6 bases and the J segment 3 bases; nucleotides outside the gene matches: 4. CDR3 region: CASRGGTGYEQYF. CDR3 bases: TGTGCCAGCAGAGGGGGGACAGGCTACGAGCAGTACTTC.

V usage is TRBV2 and J usage is TRBJ2-7, with D possibly matching TRBD2 (5 bases). The CDR3 is made up of 14 amino acids. The germline V and J ends were trimmed by 4 bases and 1 base, with 11 bases remaining between them. The V gene's germline CDR1 is SNHLY and CDR2 FYNNEI. CDR3 protein: CASSATEVSYEQYF. The DNA of the CDR3 is TGTGCCAGCAGTGCCACGGAGGTATCCTACGAGCAGTACTTC.

This clone was seen just once. CDR3 sequence reads: CSAQTGVGAFF. As DNA, the CDR3 is TGCAGTGCTCAAACAGGGGTTGGAGCTTTCTTT. This sequence joins TRBV20-1 and TRBJ1-1, with 7 nucleotides matching TRBD1. Germline V CDR1 and CDR2: DFQATT, SNEGSKA (reference sequence). CDR3 length equals 11 residues. V lost 5 bases to trimming and J lost 10 bases; unmatched junction nucleotides: 7.

V usage is TRBV9 and J usage is TRBJ2-7, with 7 bases aligning to TRBD1. Germline CDR1 is SGDLS and CDR2 is YYNGEE. The V and J ends lost 0 bases and 6 bases, in that order; junction bases with no gene match: 9. The CDR3 has 15 residues. This chain's CDR3 is CASSVDPDRISEQYF. In DNA form, the CDR3 reads TGTGCCAGCAGCGTAGACCCGGACAGGATAAGCGAGCAGTACTTC.

The rearrangement links TRBV25-1 to TRBJ2-7; possible D gene TRBD2, 5 bases. This CDR3 region has 12 residues. Germline V gives CDR1 MGHDK, CDR2 SYGVNS. Trimming shortened V by 3 bases and J by 4 bases, and 7 bases separated the two germline ends. The CDR3 spells CASSETGYEQYF. The DNA for the CDR3 is TGTGCCAGCAGTGAGACGGGATACGAGCAGTACTTC.

This chain connects TRBV19 to TRBJ2-1, with 16 bases identical to TRBD2. Trimming at V came to 1 base and at J to 7 bases, leaving 4 bases not matched to a gene. The CDR3 is made up of 17 amino acids. Germline CDR1 LNHDA, CDR2 SQIVND (reference sequence). In nucleotides, the CDR3 is TGTGCCAGTAGTATAGGTGGGACTAGCGGGAGGGGGAATGAGCAGTTCTTC. Amino acid sequence: CASSIGGTSGRGNEQFF.

The J gene is TRBJ2-7, the V gene TRBV4-1; the match to TRBD2 covers 7 bases. This CDR3 is 17 amino acids long. Germline-derived CDR1 and CDR2 are MGHRA and YSYEKL. The V gene end was trimmed by 0 bases and the J gene end by 2 bases; junction bases not matched to a gene: 10. The CDR3 reads CASSQDPGLGPTYEQYF. CDR3 sequence (DNA): TGCGCCAGCAGCCAAGATCCCGGACTAGGCCCCACCTACGAGCAGTACTTC.

The rearrangement joins TRBV4-2 to TRBJ2-1; 13 bases line up with TRBD2. After removal of 2 bases from V and 11 bases from J, the junction contained 12 bases not matched to a gene. The CDR3 extends over 17 amino acids. Per germline, CDR1 LGHNA and CDR2 YNFKEQ. The CDR3 spells CASSQTGLAGVLVKQFF. CDR3 nucleotides: TGTGCCAGCAGCCAAACAGGACTAGCGGGAGTTCTAGTGAAGCAGTTCTTC.

This chain connects TRBV28 to TRBJ1-2; TRBD1 matches 9 bases. CDR1 is MDHEN and CDR2 is SYDVKM in the germline V gene. The CDR3 spans 16 residues. V shed 6 bases, J shed 5 bases, and the junction held 13 bases outside the gene matches. The CDR3 here is CASSLPPGTGIYGYTF. DNA of the CDR3: TGTGCCAGCAGCCTACCCCCCGGGACAGGGATTTATGGCTACACCTTC.

The chain recombines TRBV5-1 with TRBJ2-1; D gene uncertain. V lost 5 bases to trimming and J lost 5 bases, with 11 bases between them. The germline gives CDR1 SGHRS, CDR2 YFSETQ. The CDR3 totals 13 residues. The CDR3 protein is CASSKPENNEQFF. The CDR3 DNA is TGCGCCAGCAGTAAGCCAGAAAACAATGAGCAGTTCTTC.

The V gene is TRBV5-1, the J gene TRBJ2-3; D not resolved. V was clipped by 4 bases and J by 6 bases, with 12 bases between them. The germline CDR1 and CDR2 sequences are SGHRS and YFSETQ. This CDR3 region has 13 residues. CDR3: CASSPSSEDTQYF. The CDR3 DNA reads TGCGCCAGCAGCCCCTCCAGCGAGGATACGCAGTATTTT. Filled out from reference TRBV5-1 and TRBJ2-3, the complete variable domain reads KAGVTQTPRYLIKTRGQQVTLSCSPISGHRSVSWYQQTPGQGLQFLFEYFSETQRNKGNFPGRFSGRQFSNSRSEMNVSTLELGDSALYLCASSPSSEDTQYFGPGTRLTVL.

The chain couples TRBV5-1 to TRBJ1-5; D gene ambiguous. Germline-derived CDR1 and CDR2 are SGHRS and YFSETQ. The CDR3 covers 12 residues. V was cut by 0 bases and J by 7 bases, with 5 bases left in between. The CDR3: CASSLDGQPQHF. CDR3 nucleotide sequence: TGCGCCAGCAGCTTGGATGGACAGCCCCAGCATTTT.

The gene calls are TRBV5-1 and TRBJ2-3; 15 bases are a match to TRBD2. There are 16 residues in the CDR3. The germline gives CDR1 SGHRS, CDR2 YFSETQ. Germline trimming cut 4 bases from V and 8 bases from J; bases unmatched to any gene: 8. CDR3: CASSRGLAGGRGTQYF. The DNA for the CDR3 is TGCGCCAGCAGCCGTGGACTAGCGGGAGGGAGAGGTACGCAGTATTTT.

On this clone itself: Mismatch with germline at one junction end may stem from a read error. This CDR3 is CASSGVLVSGNF. The CDR3 DNA is TGTGCCAGCAGTGGAGTCCTAGTGTCCGGGAACTTC. The chain couples TRBV6-1 to TRBJ1-2, with D uncertain. Germline V CDR1 and CDR2: MNHNS, SASEGT. The CDR3 totals 12 residues.

The V call is TRBV29-1, the J call TRBJ1-2; possibly TRBD1 for D (5 bases). This CDR3 spans 15 amino acids. Per the germline V gene, CDR1 is SQVTM and CDR2 is ANQGSEA. V dropped 5 bases and J dropped 0 bases, with 16 bases sitting between them. CDR3 in amino acids: CSVLIPGKANYGYTF. The CDR3 DNA reads TGCAGCGTTTTAATTCCAGGGAAAGCTAACTATGGCTACACCTTC.

V and J are TRBV6-1 and TRBJ1-5, with unresolved D. The ends were cut back, 6 bases at V and 5 bases at J, with 5 bases in the middle. The CDR3 contains 11 residues. The germline V gene has CDR1 MNHNS and CDR2 SASEGT. The CDR3 loop is CASRDYQPQHF. CDR3 in DNA: TGTGCCAGCAGGGATTATCAGCCCCAGCATTTT.

The rearrangement joins TRBV6-1 to TRBJ1-2; weak D call: TRBD1 (5 bases). There are 15 residues in the CDR3. Germline V gene sequence: CDR1 MNHNS, CDR2 SASEGT. V lost 7 bases and J 3 bases, leaving 18 bases between the germline ends. The CDR3 coding sequence is TGTGCCAGCACCCCACACGGGGGAGTGGACTATGGCTACACCTTC. Translation gives CASTPHGGVDYGYTF.

The chain joins TRBV7-3 to TRBJ1-5; D call uncertain. V was clipped by 2 bases and J by 4 bases, with 9 bases between them. Germline lookup yields CDR1 SGHTA and CDR2 FQGTGA. This CDR3 has 14 residues. The CDR3 nucleotides read TGTGCCAGCAGCTTAGAGGGCGGTAATCAGCCCCAGCATTTT. Encoded protein: CASSLEGGNQPQHF.

J is TRBJ2-5 and V is TRBV5-1, with a tentative D call TRBD2 (6 bases). The CDR3 runs to 14 residues. Between the trimmed V and J ends, which lost 0 bases and 5 bases, there was a span of 11 bases. Germline lookup yields CDR1 SGHRS and CDR2 YFSETQ. Written as DNA, the CDR3 is TGCGCCAGCAGCTTGGCCTATGGGAGGGAGACCCAGTACTTC. This sequence encodes CASSLAYGRETQYF.

This chain uses TRBV18 with TRBJ1-1; the D gene is possibly TRBD1 (5 bases). The CDR3 is made up of 13 amino acids. Germline-derived CDR1 and CDR2 are KGHSH and LQKENI. Trimming cost V 7 bases and J 0 bases, with 9 bases left between them. CDR3 amino acids: CASYRGVNTEAFF. DNA for the CDR3: TGTGCCAGCTACCGGGGGGTGAACACTGAAGCTTTCTTT.